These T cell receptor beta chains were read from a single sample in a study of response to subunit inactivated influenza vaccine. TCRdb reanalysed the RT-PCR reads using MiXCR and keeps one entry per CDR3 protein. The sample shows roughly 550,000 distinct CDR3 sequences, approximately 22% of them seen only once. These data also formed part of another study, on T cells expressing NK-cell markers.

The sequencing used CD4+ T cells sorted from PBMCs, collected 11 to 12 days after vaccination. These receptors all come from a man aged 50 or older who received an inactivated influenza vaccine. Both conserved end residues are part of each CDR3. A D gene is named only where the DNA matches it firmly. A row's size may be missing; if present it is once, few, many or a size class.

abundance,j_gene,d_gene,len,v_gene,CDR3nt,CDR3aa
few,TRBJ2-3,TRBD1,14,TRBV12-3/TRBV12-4,TGTGCCAGCACCTATGACAGGGTTGAAGATACGCAGTATTTT,CASTYDRVEDTQYF
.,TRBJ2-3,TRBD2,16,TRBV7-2,TGTGCCAGCAGCCCCCGACTAGCGGGATACACAGATACGCAGTATTTT,CASSPRLAGYTDTQYF
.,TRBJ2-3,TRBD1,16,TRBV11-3,TGTGCCAGCAGCGCAACCAGGGGGCAGACAGGGGATACGCAGTATTTT,CASSATRGQTGDTQYF
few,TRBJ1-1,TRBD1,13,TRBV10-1,TGCGCCAGCCTGACAGGGGGCGGCACTGAAGCTTTCTTT,CASLTGGGTEAFF
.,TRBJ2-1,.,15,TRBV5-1,TGCGCCAGCAGCTTGAAGCGGTTCAGGGAGGCCGAGCAGTTCTTC,CASSLKRFREAEQFF
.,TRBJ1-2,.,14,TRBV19,TGTGCCAGTAGTATCCCGGCGGGTAACTATGGCTACACCTTC,CASSIPAGNYGYTF
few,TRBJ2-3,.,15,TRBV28,TGTGCCAGCAGTCCCAGGGGTCGAGGCACAGATACGCAGTATTTT,CASSPRGRGTDTQYF
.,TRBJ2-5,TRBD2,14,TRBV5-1,TGCGCCAGCAGCCCAAGGACTAGCATGGAGACCCAGTACTTC,CASSPRTSMETQYF
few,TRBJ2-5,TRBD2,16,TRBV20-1,TGCAGTGCTAGTGGGACTAGCGGGAGGTCTGGGGAGACCCAGTACTTC,CSASGTSGRSGETQYF
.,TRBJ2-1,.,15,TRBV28,TGTGCCAGCAGTTTGTGGCAAAACTCCTACAATGAGCAGCTCTTC,CASSLWQNSYNEQLF
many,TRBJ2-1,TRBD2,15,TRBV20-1,TGCAGTGCGGACCCCCCGGGCGGGAGGTACAATGAGCAGTTCTTC,CSADPPGGRYNEQFF
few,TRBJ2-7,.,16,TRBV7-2,TGTGCCAGCAGCTTAGCCCGGGCTAGCGAAGGCCACGAGCAGTACTTC,CASSLARASEGHEQYF
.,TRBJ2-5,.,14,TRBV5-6,TGTGCCAGCAGCGTAGGGACCATGGGAGGGACCCAGTACTTC,CASSVGTMGGTQYF
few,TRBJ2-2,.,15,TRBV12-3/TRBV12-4,TGTGCCAGCAGTTTTGGAGGGGGCGACACCGGGGAGCTGTTTTTT,CASSFGGGDTGELFF
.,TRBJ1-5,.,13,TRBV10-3,TGTGCCATCAGTGAGGGTGAGGGCTCGCCCCAGCATTTT,CAISEGEGSPQHF
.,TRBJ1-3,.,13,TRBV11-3,TGTGCCAGCAGCTCGGGCGCAGGAAACACCATATATTTT,CASSSGAGNTIYF
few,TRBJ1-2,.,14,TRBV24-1,TGTGCCACCAGTCTAGGGACGGCGGGGTATGGCTACACCTTC,CATSLGTAGYGYTF
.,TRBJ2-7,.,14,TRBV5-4,TGTGCCAGCAGCTTTGGGACAACTAACTACGAGCAGTACTTC,CASSFGTTNYEQYF
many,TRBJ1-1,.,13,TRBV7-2,TGTGCCAGCAGCTTTACGTGGGGCGAAGGGGCTTTCTTT,CASSFTWGEGAFF
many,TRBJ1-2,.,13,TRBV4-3,TGCGCCAGCAGCCAAGAGGTGAACTATGGCTACACCTTC,CASSQEVNYGYTF
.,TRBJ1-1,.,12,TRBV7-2,TGTGCCAGCAGCTTACACGGTGGGAAAGCTTTCTTT,CASSLHGGKAFF
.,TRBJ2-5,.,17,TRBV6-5,TGTGCCAGCAGTTACTCAGGACAGCCTAGCGCCCGGGGGACCCAGTACTTC,CASSYSGQPSARGTQYF
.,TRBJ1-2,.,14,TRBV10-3,TGTGCCATCAGTGGGGATCTGGGTCTGGGTGGCTACACCTTC,CAISGDLGLGGYTF
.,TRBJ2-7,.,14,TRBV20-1,TGCAGTGCTACGAGTCGGGGACACTCCTACGAGCAGTACTTC,CSATSRGHSYEQYF
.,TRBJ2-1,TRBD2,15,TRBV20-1,TGCAGTGCTAGAGGCCTTCGTGGGAGGGAAAATGAGCAGTTCTTC,CSARGLRGRENEQFF
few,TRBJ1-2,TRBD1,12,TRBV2,TGTGCCAGCACCTGGACAGGGGGCGAAGAAGCCTTC,CASTWTGGEEAF
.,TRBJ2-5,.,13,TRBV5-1,TGCGCCAGCAGCTTGGAGGATCGACAGACCCAGTACTTC,CASSLEDRQTQYF
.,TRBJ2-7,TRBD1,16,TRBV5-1,TGCGCCAGCAGTCCGGGACAGGGGGCTCTCCTCTACGAGCAGTACTTC,CASSPGQGALLYEQYF
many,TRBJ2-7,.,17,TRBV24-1,TGTGCCACCAGTGATCTACCACCGGGGGCAACAACCTACGAGCAGTACTTC,CATSDLPPGATTYEQYF
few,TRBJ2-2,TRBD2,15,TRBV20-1,TGCAGTGCTGACCCCCCTAGCGGGAACCCCGGGGAGCTGTTTTTT,CSADPPSGNPGELFF
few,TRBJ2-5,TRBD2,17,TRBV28,TGTGCCAGCAGTTTTTTACTAGCGGGGGCTTTCCAAGAGACCCAGTACTTC,CASSFLLAGAFQETQYF
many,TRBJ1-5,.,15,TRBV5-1,TGCGCCAGCTTTTTTGGCCCGCGTTCTATTCAGCCCCAGCATTTT,CASFFGPRSIQPQHF
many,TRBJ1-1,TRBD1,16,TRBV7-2,TGTGCCAGCAGCTTAGATGGGACAGGGTTGAACACTGAAGCTTTCTTT,CASSLDGTGLNTEAFF
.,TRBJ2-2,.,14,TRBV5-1,TGCGCCAGCAGGACCAGGGTAAACACCGGGGAGCTGTTTTTT,CASRTRVNTGELFF
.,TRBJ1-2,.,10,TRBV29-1,TGCAGCGTTTATGGCTATGGCTACACCTTC,CSVYGYGYTF
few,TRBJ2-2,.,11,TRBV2,TGTGCCAGCAGATTGACCGGGGAGCTGTTTTTT,CASRLTGELFF
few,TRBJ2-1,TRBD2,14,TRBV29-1,TGCAGCGTTGACTCTCTAGCGGGGGGAGGGGAGCAGTTCTTC,CSVDSLAGGGEQFF
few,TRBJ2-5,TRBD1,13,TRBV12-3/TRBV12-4,TGTGCCAGCAGTTCTCGGACAGGGGGGACCCAGTACTTC,CASSSRTGGTQYF
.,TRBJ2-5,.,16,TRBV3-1,TGTGCCAGCAGCCAAGGCCCAGGGCGAAAACAAGAGACCCAGTACTTC,CASSQGPGRKQETQYF
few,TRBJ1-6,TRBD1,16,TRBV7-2,TGTGCCAGCAGCTTAGACGGGACAGGGGTTAATTCACCCCTCCACTTT,CASSLDGTGVNSPLHF
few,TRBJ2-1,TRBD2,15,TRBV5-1,TGCGCCAGCAGCTTGTCAGGACTAGCGGAAAATGAGCAGTTCTTC,CASSLSGLAENEQFF
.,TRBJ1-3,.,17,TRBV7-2,TGTGCCAGCAGCTTAGGTCGGGGGATCACCTCTGGAAACACCATATATTTT,CASSLGRGITSGNTIYF
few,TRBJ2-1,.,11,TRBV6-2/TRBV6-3,TGTGCCAGCAGTTACGACGATGAGCAGTTCTTC,CASSYDDEQFF
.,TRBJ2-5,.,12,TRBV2,TGTGCCAGCACGCGGGGTCGGGAGACCCAGTACTTC,CASTRGRETQYF
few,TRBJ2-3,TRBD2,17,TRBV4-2,TGTGCCAGCAGCCAAGGACTACGGCGGGGGGCCGATGATACGCAGTATTTT,CASSQGLRRGADDTQYF
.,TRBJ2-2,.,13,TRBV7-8,TGTGCCAGCAGCCCAAAAGTAACCGGGGAGCTGTTTTTT,CASSPKVTGELFF
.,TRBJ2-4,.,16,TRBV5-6,TGTGCCAGCAGCGCCGTTCGGCAGGTGGGGAGTAACATTCAGTACTTC,CASSAVRQVGSNIQYF
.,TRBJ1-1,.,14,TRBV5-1,TGCGCCAGCAGCTTGGTGAACCCGAACACTGAAGCTTTCTTT,CASSLVNPNTEAFF
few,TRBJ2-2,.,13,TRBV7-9,TGTGCCAGCAGCTTACTTTCAGCGGGGGAGCTGTTTTTT,CASSLLSAGELFF
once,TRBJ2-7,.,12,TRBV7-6,TGTGCCAGCAGCCCACGATCGGACGAGCAGTACTTC,CASSPRSDEQYF
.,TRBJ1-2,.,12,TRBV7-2,TGTGCCAGCAGCCCAACAACCGGGGGCTACACCTTC,CASSPTTGGYTF
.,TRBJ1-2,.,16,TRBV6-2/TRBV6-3,TGTGCCAGCAGTTCTCTTCAGGGAAGAGGGAACTATGGCTACACCTTC,CASSSLQGRGNYGYTF
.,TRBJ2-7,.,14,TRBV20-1,TGCAGTGCTAGACGACTAGAGCATCTCTACGAGCAGTACTTC,CSARRLEHLYEQYF
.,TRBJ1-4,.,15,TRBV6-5,TGTGCCAGCAGTTACGGGACTCTGCGAAGAGAAAAACTGTTTTTT,CASSYGTLRREKLFF
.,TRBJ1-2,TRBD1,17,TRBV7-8,TGTGCCAGCAGCCAGCGGCCGGGACAGGGCTCGAGCTATGGCTACACCTTC,CASSQRPGQGSSYGYTF
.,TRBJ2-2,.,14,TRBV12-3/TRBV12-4,TGTGCCAGCAGTGAGACCTTGAACACCGGGGAGCTGTTTTTT,CASSETLNTGELFF
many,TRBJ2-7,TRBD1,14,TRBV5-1,TGCGCCAGCAGCCGGCAGGGGGATTCCTACGAGCAGTACTTC,CASSRQGDSYEQYF
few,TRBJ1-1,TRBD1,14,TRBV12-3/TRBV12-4,TGTGCCAGCAGCCCACGACAGGGTAAAGCTGAAGCTTTCTTT,CASSPRQGKAEAFF
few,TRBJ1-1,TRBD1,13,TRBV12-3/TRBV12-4,TGTGCCAGCAGTCTTCCCCCGACAGGGGAAGCTTTCTTT,CASSLPPTGEAFF